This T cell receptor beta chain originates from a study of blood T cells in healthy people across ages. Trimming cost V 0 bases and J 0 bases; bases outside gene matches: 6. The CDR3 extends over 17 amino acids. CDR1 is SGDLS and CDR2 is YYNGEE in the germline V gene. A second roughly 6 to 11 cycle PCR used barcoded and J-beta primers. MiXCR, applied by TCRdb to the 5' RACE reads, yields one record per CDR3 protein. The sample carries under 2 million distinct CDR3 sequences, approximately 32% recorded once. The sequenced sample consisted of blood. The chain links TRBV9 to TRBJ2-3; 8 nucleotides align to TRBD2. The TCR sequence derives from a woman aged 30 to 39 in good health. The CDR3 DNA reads TGTGCCAGCAGCGTAGCGGTGGCTAGCGGGAGCACAGATACGCAGTATTTT. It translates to CASSVAVASGSTDTQYF.